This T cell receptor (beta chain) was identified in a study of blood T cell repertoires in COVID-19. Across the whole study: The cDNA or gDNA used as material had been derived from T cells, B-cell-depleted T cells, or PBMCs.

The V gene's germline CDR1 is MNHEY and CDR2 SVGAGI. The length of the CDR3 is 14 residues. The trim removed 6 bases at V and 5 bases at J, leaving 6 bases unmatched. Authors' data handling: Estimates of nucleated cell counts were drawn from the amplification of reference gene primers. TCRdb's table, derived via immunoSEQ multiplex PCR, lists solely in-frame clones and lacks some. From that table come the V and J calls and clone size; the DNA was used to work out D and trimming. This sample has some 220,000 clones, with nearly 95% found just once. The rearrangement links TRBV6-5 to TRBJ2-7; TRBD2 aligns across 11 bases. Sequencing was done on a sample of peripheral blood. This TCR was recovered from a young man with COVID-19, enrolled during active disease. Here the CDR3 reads CASRLAGERNEQYF. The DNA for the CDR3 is TGTGCCAGCAGACTAGCGGGGGAACGAAACGAGCAGTACTTC.